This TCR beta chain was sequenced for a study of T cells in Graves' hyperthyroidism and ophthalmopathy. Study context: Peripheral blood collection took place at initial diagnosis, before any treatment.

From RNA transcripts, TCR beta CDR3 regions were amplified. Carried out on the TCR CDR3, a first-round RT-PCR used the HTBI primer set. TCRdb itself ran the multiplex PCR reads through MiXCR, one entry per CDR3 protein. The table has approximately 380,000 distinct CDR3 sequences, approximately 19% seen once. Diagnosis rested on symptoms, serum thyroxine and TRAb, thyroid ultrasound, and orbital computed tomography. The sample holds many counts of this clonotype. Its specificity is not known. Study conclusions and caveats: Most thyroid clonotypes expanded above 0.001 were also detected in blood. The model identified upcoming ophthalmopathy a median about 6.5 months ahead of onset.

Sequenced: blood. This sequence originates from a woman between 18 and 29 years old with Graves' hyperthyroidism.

The CDR3 is CASSEPNTGELFF. The CDR3 coding sequence is TGTGCCAGCAGTGAACCAAACACCGGGGAGCTGTTTTTT. The V call is TRBV2, the J call TRBJ2-2, with unresolved D. This CDR3 is 13 amino acids long. CDR1 is SNHLY and CDR2 is FYNNEI in the germline V gene. Deletions cut 2 bases from V and 2 bases from J, with 3 bases between. The whole variable domain, filled in from reference TRBV2 and TRBJ2-2, reads EPEVTQTPSHQVTQMGQEVILRCVPISNHLYFYWYRQILGQKVEFLVSFYNNEISEKSEIFDDQFSVERPDGSNFTLKIRSTKLEDSAMYFCASSEPNTGELFFGEGSRLTVL.